The clone carrying this T cell receptor beta chain is a singleton in its sample. The antigen is undetermined. Unique molecular identifiers were in the cDNA, with template-switch universal primer binding. One entry per CDR3 protein results from TCRdb running MiXCR on the 5' RACE reads. The sample comprises 400,000 to 650,000 distinct CDR3 sequences, about 20% of which are singletons, and around 0.9% rests with the top ten. This entry comes from a study of identical twins. Study-wide results and caveats: Whereas memory repertoires showed no such difference, abundant cord blood beta clonotypes carried fewer insertions.

A further study also used this sample, focusing on T cells expressing NK-cell markers. From that paper: Of the CD8+ T cells in about 6 donors, about 1.0-7.5% belonged to dominant NKG2C+ clonotypes. The CD3+CD56-NKG2C+ fraction of a handful of donors was also led by these clonotypes.

Sequencing was carried out using CD4+ T cells sorted from blood. The source is a woman aged 18 to 35 in good health.

This CDR3 is CASSLSFTSDTQYF. The CDR3 coding sequence is TGTGCCAGCAGCTTAAGTTTTACCAGTGATACGCAGTATTTT. The chain employs TRBV7-2 and TRBJ2-3; D gene ambiguous. The V and J ends lost 2 bases and 6 bases respectively, with 12 bases between them. CDR1 and CDR2 from the germline V gene are SGHTA and FQGNSA. This CDR3 is built from 14 residues.